This T cell receptor (beta chain) stems from a study of cytotoxic CD8 clonotypes in ibrutinib-treated CLL. Overall study results and limits: Before falling back toward baseline at progression, clonality had risen at the time of ibrutinib response.

A remark on this clone: Antigen: not known.

This CDR3 has 11 residues. CDR1 DFQATT and CDR2 SNEGSKA come from the germline V gene (reference sequence). Trimming removed 0 bases from V and 7 bases from J, with 5 bases in between. Data came from immunoSEQ multiplex PCR; TCRdb stores just in-frame clones and leaves some out. The data contain hundreds of thousands of clones, 70% of them singletons. The starting material was PBMCs, obtained after 24 months of ibrutinib treatment. The chain has TRBV20-1 and TRBJ2-3, with D unclear. The TCR comes from a human donor with chronic lymphocytic leukemia. The DNA for the CDR3 is TGCAGTGCTAGAGATGGTTATACGCAGTATTTT. Its protein product is CSARDGYTQYF.